This passage covers 16 T cell receptor beta chains from one sample sequenced in a study of blood T cell repertoires in COVID-19. Profiling relied on immunoSEQ multiplex PCR, and the TCRdb table lists in-frame clones only, not all of them. The data show roughly 120,000 clones, with around 80% seen just once and more than 1.5% held by the top ten. Sequencing was carried out using peripheral blood. Source of these receptors: a man between 70 and 80 years old with acute or convalescent COVID-19.

The chain has TRBV4-2 and TRBJ1-4; no firm D call. Trimming removed 1 base from V and 8 bases from J, with 14 bases in between. Germline V gene lookup returns CDR1 LGHNA and CDR2 YNFKEQ. The length of the CDR3 is 15 residues. Here the CDR3 reads CASSQAERAREKLFF. CDR3 DNA sequence: TGTGCCAGCAGCCAAGCTGAACGTGCGAGAGAAAAACTGTTTTTT.

This sequence joins TRBV10-3 and TRBJ1-2; a possible D gene is TRBD1 (5 bases). The CDR3 runs to 13 residues. Germline V lookup: CDR1 ENHRY, CDR2 SYGVKD. Trimming left V 6 bases short and J 8 bases short, with 16 bases between. In DNA, the CDR3 is TGTGCCATCAGGGACAAACCCGAGGAGGGCTACACCTTC. Translating it yields CAIRDKPEEGYTF.

The rearrangement joins TRBV20-1 to TRBJ2-7; D may be TRBD2 (6 bases). V gave up 3 bases and J gave up 2 bases, with 11 bases separating them. The CDR3 spans 13 residues. The germline gives CDR1 DFQATT, CDR2 SNEGSKA (reference sequence). DNA for the CDR3: TGCAGTGCTAGTAAGTGGGGGGCCTACGAGCAGTACTTC. This gives the protein CSASKWGAYEQYF.

CDR3 sequence: CASSLLGHLNSPLHF. CDR3 coding DNA: TGTGCCAGCAGCTTATTGGGACATTTAAATTCACCCCTCCACTTT. The rearrangement links TRBV7-3 to TRBJ1-6; TRBD1 is a possible D gene (6 bases). Per the germline V gene, CDR1 is SGHTA and CDR2 is FQGTGA. The CDR3 has 15 amino acids. The ends were cut back, 2 bases at V and 7 bases at J, with 12 bases in the middle.

This chain uses TRBV6-4 with TRBJ2-1; TRBD2 might be the D (7 bases). This CDR3 spans 17 amino acids. Trimming left V 6 bases short and J 3 bases short, with 21 bases between. Germline V CDR1 and CDR2: MRHNA, SNTAGT. The CDR3 DNA follows: TGTGCCAGCAGCCCGATTCGCGGGGGCCCAATCTACAATGAGCAGTTCTTC. Its protein product is CASSPIRGGPIYNEQFF.

V and J are TRBV2 and TRBJ2-5; 7 nucleotides line up with TRBD2. This CDR3 is 15 amino acids long. Germline trimming cut 7 bases from V and 5 bases from J; bases unmatched to any gene: 13. CDR1 and CDR2 (germline): SNHLY, FYNNEI. In DNA, the CDR3 is TGTGCCAGCACCCCGGAGGGCCTCGGGGGGGAGACCCAGTACTTC. Its protein product is CASTPEGLGGETQYF.

This chain connects TRBV6-5 to TRBJ2-3, with D tentatively TRBD2 (5 bases). The CDR3 has 15 residues. Deletions cut 2 bases from V and 3 bases from J, with 12 bases between. Germline values: CDR1 MNHEY, CDR2 SVGAGI. CDR3 residues: CASSYRGLYTDTQYF. The CDR3 DNA reads as TGTGCCAGCAGTTACAGAGGGCTTTATACAGATACGCAGTATTTT.

As concerns this clone: One end of the junction fails to match germline, which may point to a read error. V and J are TRBV7-7 and TRBJ2-2; TRBD1 agrees at 9 bases. The germline V gene encodes CDR1 SSHAT and CDR2 FNYEAQ (reference sequence). The length of the CDR3 is 16 residues. The CDR3 DNA reads as TGTGCTAGCAGCTTATACTCACAGGGGGCTTCCGGGGAGCTGTTTTTT. The encoded protein is CASSLYSQGASGELFF.

This chain connects TRBV3-1 (or the pseudogene TRBV3-2) to TRBJ2-2; 8 positions agree with TRBD2. From germline, CDR1 is LGHDT and CDR2 YNNKEL (reference sequence). CDR3 length equals 15 residues. V shed 2 bases, J shed 6 bases, and the junction held 5 bases outside the gene matches. In DNA, the CDR3 is TGTGCCAGCAGCCAACGGGGGGGGCTGTCCGGGGAGCTGTTTTTT. It is translated as CASSQRGGLSGELFF.

This rearrangement joins TRBV3-1 (or the pseudogene TRBV3-2) to TRBJ2-7, with D tentatively TRBD2 (6 bases). This CDR3 spans 13 amino acids. V was clipped by 1 base and J by 4 bases, with 8 bases between them. Germline V gene lookup returns CDR1 LGHDT and CDR2 YNNKEL (reference sequence). As DNA, the CDR3 is TGTGCCAGCAGCCAAGCGGACTATTACGAGCAGTACTTC. Amino acids: CASSQADYYEQYF.

This chain connects TRBV2 to TRBJ1-5, with a tentative D call TRBD1 (6 bases). The germline CDR1 and CDR2 sequences are SNHLY and FYNNEI. The V end lost 7 bases, the J end lost 3 bases, and 10 bases lay between the germline ends. The CDR3 consists of 13 residues. The CDR3, as DNA: TGTGCCAGCATGGGACAACTCAATCAGCCCCAGCATTTT. Translation gives CASMGQLNQPQHF.

The chain links TRBV7-9 to TRBJ1-5; the D is unclear. The CDR3 loop spans 15 amino acids. CDR1 is SEHNR, CDR2 FQNEAQ, per germline (reference sequence). Trimming cost V 3 bases and J 4 bases, with 13 bases left between them. The CDR3 region has the DNA TGTGCCAGCAGCTTGGCCGGAGCCACAAATCAGCCCCAGCATTTT. Translation: CASSLAGATNQPQHF.

The genes are TRBV5-6 and TRBJ2-3; 11 bases align to TRBD2. Trimming took 4 bases from V and 4 from J; bases not matched to a gene: 5. The length of the CDR3 is 15 residues. The germline V gene encodes CDR1 SGHDT and CDR2 YYEEEE. The CDR3 sequence: CASSLGTSGADTQYF. Here the CDR3 DNA reads TGTGCCAGCAGCCTCGGGACTAGCGGAGCAGATACGCAGTATTTT.

The V and J genes are TRBV6-5 and TRBJ1-2; 10 nucleotides align to TRBD1. After removal of 2 bases from V and 2 bases from J, the junction contained 5 bases not matched to a gene. CDR1 and CDR2 (germline): MNHEY, SVGAGI. This CDR3 has 16 amino acids. CDR3 protein: CASSYTRTGGNYGYTF. DNA of the CDR3: TGTGCCAGCAGTTACACCAGGACAGGGGGAAACTATGGCTACACCTTC.

This clone was picked up one time. V and J are TRBV24-1 and TRBJ1-2, with 8 positions matching TRBD1. The ends lost 7 bases at V and 2 bases at J; junction bases unmatched: 17. Germline V gene lookup returns CDR1 KGHDR and CDR2 SFDVKD. The CDR3 loop spans 18 amino acids. The CDR3 is CATSATGGPETRNYGYTF. In DNA, the CDR3 is TGTGCCACCAGCGCCACAGGGGGGCCGGAGACAAGGAACTATGGCTACACCTTC.

The chain is built from TRBV29-1 and TRBJ2-3, with 10 nucleotides matching TRBD1. CDR1 SQVTM and CDR2 ANQGSEA come from the germline V gene. The CDR3 extends over 14 amino acids. The J segment lost 3 bases and the V segment lost 3 bases, leaving 3 bases of the junction unmatched. CDR3 nucleotides: TGCAGCGTTGACTCGGACAGGGGGACAGATACGCAGTATTTT. Its protein product is CSVDSDRGTDTQYF.